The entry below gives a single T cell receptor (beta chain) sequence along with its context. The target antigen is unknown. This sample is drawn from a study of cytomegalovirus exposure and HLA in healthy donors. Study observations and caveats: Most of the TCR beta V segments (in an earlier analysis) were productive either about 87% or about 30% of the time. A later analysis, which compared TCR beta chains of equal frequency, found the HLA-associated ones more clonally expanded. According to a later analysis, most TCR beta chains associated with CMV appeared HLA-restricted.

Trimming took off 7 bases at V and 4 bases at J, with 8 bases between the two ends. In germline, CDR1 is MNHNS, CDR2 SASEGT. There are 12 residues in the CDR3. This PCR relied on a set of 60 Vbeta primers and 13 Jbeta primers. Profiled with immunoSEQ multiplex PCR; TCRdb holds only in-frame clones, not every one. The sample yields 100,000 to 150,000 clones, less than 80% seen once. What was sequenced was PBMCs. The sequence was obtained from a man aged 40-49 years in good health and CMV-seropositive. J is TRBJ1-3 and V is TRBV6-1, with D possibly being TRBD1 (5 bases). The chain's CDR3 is CASTRQGNTIYF. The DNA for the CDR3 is TGTGCCAGCACACGACAGGGAAACACCATATATTTT.